Each of the 3 T cell receptor beta chains below was sequenced from the same sample in a study of OX40 agonist ivuxolimab in advanced cancers. Sequenced by immunoSEQ multiplex PCR; TCRdb stores in-frame clones only, minus some. This table holds 35,000 or so clones, around nine tenths found once. The sequenced sample was CD4+ or CD8+ T cells sorted from blood, obtained in a trial of the OX40 agonist ivuxolimab. The receptors derive from an adult with an advanced solid tumor such as melanoma, head and neck, liver or kidney cancer.

This clone is a singleton in its sample. This chain joins TRBV5-1 and TRBJ2-7; 8 nucleotides match TRBD1. The germline gives CDR1 SGHRS, CDR2 YFSETQ. The CDR3 runs 15 residues. V lost 4 bases and J lost 0; bases outside the gene matches: 6. CDR3 sequence: CASSLTGGTSYEQYF. The CDR3 DNA follows: TGCGCCAGCAGCCTTACAGGGGGGACCTCCTACGAGCAGTACTTC.

For the CDR3, the DNA is TGTGCCTCTTCACCGGGGGCCCGCACAGATACGCAGTATTTT. Protein sequence: CASSPGARTDTQYF. V usage is TRBV6-1 and J usage is TRBJ2-3; either TRBD1 or TRBD2 may fit D (6 bases each). The CDR3 has 14 amino acids. Between the trimmed V and J ends, which lost 11 bases and 1 base, there was a span of 16 bases. Germline values: CDR1 MNHNS, CDR2 SASEGT.

This chain uses TRBV6-5 with TRBJ2-5; TRBD1 matches 8 bases. CDR1 and CDR2 from the germline V gene are MNHEY and SVGAGI. The CDR3 totals 15 residues. Trimming removed 6 bases from V and 7 bases from J; junction bases left unmatched: 13. This chain's CDR3 is CASRRQGAGDGTQYF. The DNA of the CDR3 is TGTGCCAGCAGAAGGCAGGGGGCGGGTGATGGGACCCAGTACTTC.